Following are 22 T cell receptor beta chains from one sample sequenced in a study of blood T cells in healthy people across ages. With a J-beta primer mix and a sample-barcoded 5' primer, a second PCR ran about 6 to 11 cycles. TCRdb re-analysed the 5' RACE reads in MiXCR, keeping a single row per CDR3 protein. The table lists approximately 850,000 distinct CDR3 sequences, roughly 64% of them singletons, with about 20% in the top ten. Sequenced input: blood. The receptors shown here come from a man aged 30 to 45 in good health.

This clonotype has only a few counts. This chain links TRBV6-5 with TRBJ2-5; the D is unclear. The J call may not be correct, given that the DNA end is closer to TRBJ2-7. CDR3 length: 14 amino acids. The germline V gene has CDR1 MNHEY and CDR2 SVGAGI. The CDR3 bases are TGTGCCAGCAGTTACTCATTTAAGGGATACGAGCAGTACTTC. Its protein product is CASSYSFKGYEQYF.

This chain connects TRBV3-1 to TRBJ2-5; D possibly corresponds to TRBD2 (5 bases). Germline CDR1 LGHDT, CDR2 YNNKEL (reference sequence). V was clipped by 7 bases and J by 11 bases, with 14 bases between them. The CDR3 extends over 11 amino acids. The DNA of the CDR3 is TGTGCCAGCACCGGGGAGAATGAGCAGTACTTC. This codes for CASTGENEQYF.

The chain carries TRBV2 and TRBJ2-2, with 12 bases aligning to TRBD2. The V and J ends lost 6 bases and 8 bases, in that order; junction bases with no gene match: 7. CDR3 size: 15 residues. Per germline, CDR1 SNHLY and CDR2 FYNNEI. The CDR3 loop is CASSLTSGSSGELFF. The CDR3 DNA follows: TGTGCCAGCAGCTTGACTAGCGGGAGTTCGGGGGAGCTGTTTTTT.

This clonotype turned up a few times. The gene calls are TRBV20-1 and TRBJ2-1, with 11 bases fitting TRBD2. This CDR3 contains 15 residues. The germline V gene encodes CDR1 DFQATT and CDR2 SNEGSKA (reference sequence). Unmatched junction bases numbered 7, after V lost 5 bases and J lost 4 bases. The DNA of the CDR3 is TGCAGTGCTGAGACCGGGACTAGCGGATACAATGAGCAGTTCTTC. This translates into CSAETGTSGYNEQFF.

The rearrangement links TRBV9 to TRBJ2-7; D gene ambiguous. CDR1 is SGDLS, CDR2 YYNGEE, per germline. V shed 0 bases and J shed 6 bases, with 13 bases lying between them. This CDR3 is 14 amino acids long. The CDR3 nucleotides read TGTGCCAGCAGCGTAGAAGCTACCTTTGGCGAGCAGTACTTC. It yields the protein CASSVEATFGEQYF.

The rearrangement uses TRBV12-3 or TRBV12-4 and TRBJ2-7; TRBD1 agrees at 9 bases. Losses at the gene ends were 6 bases for V and 7 bases for J; bases not matched to a gene: 10. This CDR3 has 14 amino acids. CDR3 DNA sequence: TGTGCCAGCAGACAGGGGGCTATGCTCAATGAGCAGTACTTC. Protein sequence: CASRQGAMLNEQYF.

CDR3 sequence reads: CSAKDPSLKNIQYF. The CDR3 DNA reads as TGCAGTGCTAAGGACCCCTCCCTTAAAAACATTCAGTACTTC. The rearrangement links TRBV20-1 to TRBJ2-5; D is ambiguous. The end of the DNA aligns better with TRBJ2-4, so the J call may be wrong. The CDR3 totals 14 residues. CDR1 DFQATT and CDR2 SNEGSKA come from the germline V gene (reference sequence).

The rearrangement links TRBV29-1 to TRBJ1-2; D call uncertain. Trimming removed 4 bases from V and 5 bases from J, with 11 bases in between. Germline assignment: CDR1 SQVTM and CDR2 ANQGSEA. The CDR3 runs 12 residues. The CDR3 here is CSVVDLNYGYTF. In DNA, the CDR3 is TGCAGCGTTGTAGACTTAAATTATGGCTACACCTTC.

The V call is TRBV7-2, the J call TRBJ1-1; no firm D call. Germline CDR1 and CDR2: SGHTA and FQGNSA. V was pared by 3 bases and J by 3 bases, with 8 bases between. CDR3 length equals 13 residues. Here the CDR3 DNA reads TGTGCCAGCAGCTTTTCCCGGGACACTGAAGCTTTCTTT. As protein: CASSFSRDTEAFF.

V gene TRBV4-3 combines with J gene TRBJ1-4, with 10 bases matching TRBD1. V was clipped by 1 base and J by 6 bases; unmatched bases: 5. This CDR3 has 16 amino acids. Germline V gene sequence: CDR1 LGHNA, CDR2 YSLEER. Here the CDR3 reads CASSQGIGTGDEKLFF. As DNA, the CDR3 is TGCGCCAGCAGCCAAGGAATAGGGACAGGGGATGAAAAACTGTTTTTT.

The V gene is TRBV4-3, the J gene TRBJ2-3; 9 bases line up with TRBD1. Trimming cost V 1 base and J 5 bases; bases outside gene matches: 7. In germline, CDR1 is LGHNA, CDR2 YSLEER. The CDR3 is made up of 16 amino acids. The CDR3 coding sequence is TGCGCCAGCAGCCAAGGGTTGGGGACAGGGAGAGATACGCAGTATTTT. Translated, it gives CASSQGLGTGRDTQYF.

The CDR3 sequence is CSANSETTNEKLFF. CDR3 nucleotide sequence: TGCAGTGCGAACTCGGAAACAACTAATGAAAAACTGTTTTTT. The rearrangement uses TRBV20-1 and TRBJ1-4; D call uncertain. Germline CDR1 DFQATT, CDR2 SNEGSKA (reference sequence). This CDR3 region has 14 residues. Between the trimmed V and J ends, which lost 6 bases and 0 bases, there was a span of 11 bases.

A note on this clonotype: Just one base apart from a much larger clone, this may be a read error. This chain uses TRBV29-1 with TRBJ2-3; 8 nucleotides agree with TRBD2. Germline CDR1 and CDR2: SQVTM and ANQGSEA. The CDR3 extends over 17 amino acids. V was pared by 1 base and J by 4 bases, with 13 bases of the junction left unmatched. The CDR3 DNA reads TGCAGCGTTGAAGGATGGCGGCGGAGCGGGAGTTCAGATACGCAGTATTTT. This sequence encodes CSVEGWRRSGSSDTQYF.

The chain is built from TRBV5-1 and TRBJ2-5; D perhaps matches TRBD1 (6 bases). Deletions cut 3 bases from V and 5 bases from J, with 14 bases between. From germline, CDR1 is SGHRS and CDR2 YFSETQ. The CDR3 length is 14 residues. The CDR3 DNA is TGCGCCAGCAGCTATGGACAGTCGTGGGAGACCCAGTACTTC. As protein: CASSYGQSWETQYF.

This clonotype has a handful of counts. V and J are TRBV20-1 and TRBJ2-7, with 7 bases fitting TRBD2. The CDR3 contains 12 residues. Germline trimming cut 6 bases from V and 3 bases from J; bases unmatched to any gene: 5. Per germline, CDR1 DFQATT and CDR2 SNEGSKA (reference sequence). In nucleotides, the CDR3 is TGCAGTGCCCCTAGCGGAATCTACGAGCAGTACTTC. Amino acids: CSAPSGIYEQYF.

The chain combines TRBV20-1 with TRBJ2-5; D is perhaps TRBD1 or TRBD2 (5 bases each). Germline V lookup: CDR1 DFQATT, CDR2 SNEGSKA (reference sequence). There are 12 residues in the CDR3. The CDR3 DNA follows: TGCCCGAGGGGCACCTACCAAGAGACCCAGTACTTC. Translated, it gives CPRGTYQETQYF.

About this clonotype: A junction boundary mismatches the germline segment, possibly from a read error. J is TRBJ1-2 and V is TRBV9; 8 nucleotides match TRBD1. Germline-derived CDR1 and CDR2 are SGDLS and YYNGEE. The CDR3 totals 13 residues. CDR3 bases: TGTGCCAGCAACAGCCAGGGGGCGGGAGGCTACGCCTTC. Translating gives CASNSQGAGGYAF. Full variable domain (outside the CDR3, taken from reference TRBV9 and TRBJ1-2): DSGVTQTPKHLITATGQRVTLRCSPRSGDLSVYWYQQSLDQGLQFLIQYYNGEERAKGNILERFSAQQFPDLHSELNLSSLELGDSALYFCASNSQGAGGYAFGSGTRLTVV.

This chain uses TRBV28 with TRBJ2-1; tentatively, D is TRBD1 (5 bases). Between the trimmed V and J ends, which lost 1 base and 9 bases, there was a span of 16 bases. Germline CDR1 is MDHEN and CDR2 is SYDVKM. There are 15 residues in the CDR3. DNA for the CDR3: TGTGCCAGCAGTTTATTAGGGCTAGGGGTTAGTGAGCAGTTCTTC. This translates into CASSLLGLGVSEQFF.

V gene TRBV7-2 combines with J gene TRBJ1-2; 9 bases map to TRBD1. Germline V lookup: CDR1 SGHTA, CDR2 FQGNSA. This CDR3 has 16 residues. Trimming removed 4 bases from V and 8 bases from J; junction bases left unmatched: 14. The CDR3 sequence is CASSSRVGQGRDGYTF. The CDR3, as DNA: TGTGCCAGCAGCTCCCGCGTAGGACAGGGGAGGGACGGCTACACCTTC.

The gene calls are TRBV7-9 and TRBJ2-3; D unresolved. Germline V CDR1 and CDR2: SEHNR, FQNEAQ (reference sequence). Deletions cut 5 bases from V and 3 bases from J, with 9 bases between. This CDR3 contains 13 residues. The CDR3 loop reads CASSPATTDTQYF. The CDR3 coding sequence is TGTGCCAGCAGCCCCGCAACTACAGATACGCAGTATTTT. Variable domain in full (rest from reference TRBV7-9 and TRBJ2-3): DTGVSQNPRHKITKRGQNVTFRCDPISEHNRLYWYRQTLGQGPEFLTYFQNEAQLEKSRLLSDRFSAERPKGSFSTLEIQRTEQGDSAMYLCASSPATTDTQYFGPGTRLTVL.

This chain uses TRBV6-2 or TRBV6-3 with TRBJ1-2; 7 nucleotides agree with TRBD1. Per the germline V gene, CDR1 is MNHEY and CDR2 is SVGEGT. CDR3 length: 14 amino acids. With V trimmed by 6 bases and J by 8 bases, 12 bases remained unmatched. The CDR3 nucleotides read TGTGCCAGCAGCCACGACAGGGCATCTTACGGCTACACCTTC. The encoded protein is CASSHDRASYGYTF.

Only a few counts were recorded for this clonotype. V gene TRBV4-2 combines with J gene TRBJ2-7; D is ambiguous. This CDR3 has 15 amino acids. Trimming took off 2 bases at V and 1 base at J, with 12 bases between the two ends. The germline V gene encodes CDR1 LGHNA and CDR2 YNFKEQ. In DNA, the CDR3 is TGTGCCAGCAGCCAATCGTCGACTTTATCCTACGAGCAGTACTTC. Translated, it gives CASSQSSTLSYEQYF.